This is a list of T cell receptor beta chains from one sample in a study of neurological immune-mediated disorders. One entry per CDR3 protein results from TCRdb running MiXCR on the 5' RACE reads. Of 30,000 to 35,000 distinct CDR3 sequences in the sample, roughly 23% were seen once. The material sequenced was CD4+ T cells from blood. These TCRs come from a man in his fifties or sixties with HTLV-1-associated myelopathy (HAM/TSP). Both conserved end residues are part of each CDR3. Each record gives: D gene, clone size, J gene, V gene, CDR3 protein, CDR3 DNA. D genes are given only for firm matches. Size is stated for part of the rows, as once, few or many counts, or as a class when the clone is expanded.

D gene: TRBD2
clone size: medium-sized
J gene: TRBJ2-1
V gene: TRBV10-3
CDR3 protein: CAISDDGLAANEQFF
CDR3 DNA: TGTGCCATCAGTGATGACGGACTAGCGGCCAATGAGCAGTTCTTC

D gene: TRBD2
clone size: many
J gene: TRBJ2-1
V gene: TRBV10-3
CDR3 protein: CAIRGLAGEEQFF
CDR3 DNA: TGTGCCATCAGGGGACTAGCGGGAGAGGAGCAGTTCTTC

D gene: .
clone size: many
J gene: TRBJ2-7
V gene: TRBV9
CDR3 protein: CASSVEPAYYEQYF
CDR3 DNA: TGTGCCAGCAGCGTCGAGCCAGCCTACTACGAGCAGTACTTC

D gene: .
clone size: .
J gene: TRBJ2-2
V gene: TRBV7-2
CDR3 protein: CASSRDSLTGELFF
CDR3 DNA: TGTGCCAGCAGCCGCGACAGCCTCACCGGGGAGCTGTTTTTT

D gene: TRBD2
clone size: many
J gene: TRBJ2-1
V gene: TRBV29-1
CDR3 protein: CSVDGLAGDNEQFF
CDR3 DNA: TGCAGCGTTGATGGTCTAGCGGGGGACAATGAGCAGTTCTTC

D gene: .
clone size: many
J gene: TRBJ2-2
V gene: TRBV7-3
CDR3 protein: CASSLMPPGNTGELFF
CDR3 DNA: TGTGCCAGCAGCTTAATGCCCCCAGGGAACACCGGGGAGCTGTTTTTT

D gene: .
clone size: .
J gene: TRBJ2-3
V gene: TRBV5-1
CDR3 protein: CASSLWGLTDTQYF
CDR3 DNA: TGCGCCAGCAGCTTGTGGGGGCTGACAGATACGCAGTATTTT

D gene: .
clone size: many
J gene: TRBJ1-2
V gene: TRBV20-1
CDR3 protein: CSARGPPPQYGYTF
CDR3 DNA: TGCAGTGCTAGAGGTCCCCCACCTCAGTATGGCTACACCTTC

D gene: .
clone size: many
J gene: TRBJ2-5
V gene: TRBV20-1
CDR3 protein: CSASLETQYF
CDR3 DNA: TGCAGTGCTAGTCTGGAGACCCAGTACTTC

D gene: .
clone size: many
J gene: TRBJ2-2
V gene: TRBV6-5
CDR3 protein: CASRLSHGELFF
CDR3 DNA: TGTGCCAGCCGACTGTCCCACGGGGAGCTGTTTTTT

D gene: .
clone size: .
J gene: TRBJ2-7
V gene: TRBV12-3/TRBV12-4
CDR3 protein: CASSYGHRF
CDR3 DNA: TGTGCCAGCAGTTACGGACACCGCTTC

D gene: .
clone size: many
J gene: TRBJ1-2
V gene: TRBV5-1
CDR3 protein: CASSLERSGTHGAYGYTF
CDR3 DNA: TGCGCCAGCAGCTTGGAGCGCTCCGGCACCCACGGAGCGTATGGCTACACCTTC

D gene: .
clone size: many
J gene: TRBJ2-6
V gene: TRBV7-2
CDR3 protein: CASTFTTGSAGANVLTF
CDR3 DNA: TGTGCCAGCACATTTACAACAGGGTCGGCTGGGGCCAACGTCCTGACTTTC

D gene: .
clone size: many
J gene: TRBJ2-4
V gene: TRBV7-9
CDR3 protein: CASSLTRVKAKNIQYF
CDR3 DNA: TGTGCCAGCAGCTTAACCCGCGTGAAGGCCAAAAACATTCAGTACTTC

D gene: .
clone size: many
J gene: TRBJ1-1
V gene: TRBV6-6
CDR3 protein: CASSYSVDGTEAFF
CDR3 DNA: TGTGCCAGCAGTTACTCGGTCGATGGGACTGAAGCTTTCTTT

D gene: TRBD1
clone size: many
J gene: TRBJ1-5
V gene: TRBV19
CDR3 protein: CASSIQGGNQPQHF
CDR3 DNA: TGTGCCAGTAGTATCCAGGGGGGCAATCAGCCCCAGCATTTT

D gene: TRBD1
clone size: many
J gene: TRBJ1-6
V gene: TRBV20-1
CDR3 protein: CSARRGQNINNSPLHF
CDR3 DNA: TGCAGTGCTAGGCGGGGACAGAACATAAATAATTCACCCCTCCACTTT

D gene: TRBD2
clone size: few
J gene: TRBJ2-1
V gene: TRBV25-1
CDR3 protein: CASSTGGPPNEQFF
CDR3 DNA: TGTGCCAGCAGTACGGGGGGTCCACCTAATGAGCAGTTCTTC

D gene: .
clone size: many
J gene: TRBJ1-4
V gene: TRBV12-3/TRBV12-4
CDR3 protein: CASSFGVSGFEKLFF
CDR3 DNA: TGTGCCAGCAGTTTCGGGGTCTCGGGATTTGAAAAACTGTTTTTT

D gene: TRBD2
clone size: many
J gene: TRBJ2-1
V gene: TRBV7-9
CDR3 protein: CASTLAGGDEQFF
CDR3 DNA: TGTGCCAGCACCCTAGCGGGAGGGGATGAGCAGTTCTTC

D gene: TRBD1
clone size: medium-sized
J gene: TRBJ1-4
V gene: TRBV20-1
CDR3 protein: CSARGGTGEEVEKLFF
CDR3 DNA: TGCAGTGCTAGAGGGGGGACAGGCGAAGAGGTTGAAAAACTGTTTTTT

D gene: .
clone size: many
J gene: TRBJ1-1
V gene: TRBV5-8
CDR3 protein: CASSAPGRTVAFF
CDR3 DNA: TGTGCCAGCAGCGCTCCCGGACGGACAGTGGCTTTCTTT

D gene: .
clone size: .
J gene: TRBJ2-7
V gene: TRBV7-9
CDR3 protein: CASSTNTRYEQYF
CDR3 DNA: TGTGCCAGCAGCACCAATACTCGCTACGAGCAGTACTTC

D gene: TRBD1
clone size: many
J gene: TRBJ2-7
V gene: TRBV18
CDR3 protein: CASSSGTGLFSEQYF
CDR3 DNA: TGTGCCAGCTCTTCCGGGACAGGACTTTTTAGCGAGCAGTACTTC

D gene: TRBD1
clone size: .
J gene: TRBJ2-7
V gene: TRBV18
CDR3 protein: CASSPDRGSLYEQYF
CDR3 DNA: TGTGCCAGCTCACCTGACAGGGGCTCTTTGTACGAGCAGTACTTC

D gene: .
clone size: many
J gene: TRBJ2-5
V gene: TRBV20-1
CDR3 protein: CSAHLAYETQYF
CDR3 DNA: TGCAGTGCTCATCTAGCGTACGAGACCCAGTACTTC

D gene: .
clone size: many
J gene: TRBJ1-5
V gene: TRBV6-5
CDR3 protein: CASSLLDPQRGNQPQHF
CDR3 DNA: TGTGCCAGCAGTTTGTTGGACCCTCAGCGAGGCAATCAGCCCCAGCATTTT

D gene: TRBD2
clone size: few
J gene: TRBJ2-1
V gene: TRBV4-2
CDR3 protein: CASSPGLAGYNEQFF
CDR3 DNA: TGTGCCAGCAGCCCGGGACTAGCGGGATACAATGAGCAGTTCTTC

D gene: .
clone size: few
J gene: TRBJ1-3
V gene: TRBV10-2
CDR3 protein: CASTRGGSGNTIYF
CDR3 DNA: TGCGCCAGCACTCGAGGGGGTTCTGGAAACACCATATATTTT

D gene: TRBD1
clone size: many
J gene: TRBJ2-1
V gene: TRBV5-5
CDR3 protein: CASSLRGDRGGSSYNEQFF
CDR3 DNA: TGTGCCAGCAGCTTGCGTGGGGACAGGGGGGGCTCCTCCTACAATGAGCAGTTCTTC

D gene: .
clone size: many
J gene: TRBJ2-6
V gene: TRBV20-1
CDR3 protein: CSADGRNSGANVLTF
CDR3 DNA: TGCAGTGCCGACGGCAGAAACTCTGGGGCCAACGTCCTGACTTTC

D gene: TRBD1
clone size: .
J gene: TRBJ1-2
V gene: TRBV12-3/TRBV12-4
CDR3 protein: CASTPPLGQGLVNNYGYTF
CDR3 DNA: TGTGCCAGCACCCCACCCCTCGGACAGGGGCTTGTTAATAACTATGGCTACACCTTC

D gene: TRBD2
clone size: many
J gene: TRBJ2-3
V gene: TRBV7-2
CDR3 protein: CASSVLLAGGPDTQYF
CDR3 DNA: TGTGCCAGCAGCGTATTACTAGCGGGAGGGCCAGATACGCAGTATTTT

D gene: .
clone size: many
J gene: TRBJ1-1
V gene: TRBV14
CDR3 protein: CASSQAGMNTEAFF
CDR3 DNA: TGTGCCAGCAGCCAAGCGGGGATGAACACTGAAGCTTTCTTT

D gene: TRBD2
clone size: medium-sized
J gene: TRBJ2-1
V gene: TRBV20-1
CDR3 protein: CSALSGWYNEQFF
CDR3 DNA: TGCAGTGCCCTTAGCGGGTGGTACAATGAGCAGTTCTTC

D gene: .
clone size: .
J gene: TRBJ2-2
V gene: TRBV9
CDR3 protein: CASRGANTGELFF
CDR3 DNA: TGTGCCAGCAGAGGGGCGAACACCGGGGAGCTGTTTTTT

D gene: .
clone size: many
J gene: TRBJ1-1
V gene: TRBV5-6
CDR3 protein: CASSLRGWSTEAFF
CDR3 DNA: TGTGCCAGCAGCCTCCGGGGTTGGAGCACTGAAGCTTTCTTT

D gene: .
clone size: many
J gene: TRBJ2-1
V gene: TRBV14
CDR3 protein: CASSQEGLSYNEQFF
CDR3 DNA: TGTGCCAGCAGCCAAGAGGGACTGTCCTACAATGAGCAGTTCTTC

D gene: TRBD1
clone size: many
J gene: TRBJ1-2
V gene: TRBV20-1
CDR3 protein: CSAPLQGGRGHGYTF
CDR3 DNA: TGCAGTGCCCCTCTTCAGGGGGGCAGGGGGCATGGCTACACCTTC

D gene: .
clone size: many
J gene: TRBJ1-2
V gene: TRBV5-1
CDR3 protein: CASSLATGGSAYGYTF
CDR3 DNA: TGCGCCAGCAGCTTGGCGACCGGGGGTTCGGCCTATGGCTACACCTTC

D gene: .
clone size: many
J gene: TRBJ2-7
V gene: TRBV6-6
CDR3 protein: CASSYDNNYEQYF
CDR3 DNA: TGTGCCAGCAGTTACGACAACAACTACGAGCAGTACTTC

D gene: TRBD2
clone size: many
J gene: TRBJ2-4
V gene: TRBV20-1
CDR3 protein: CSATPTSGGNYIAKNIQYF
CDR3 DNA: TGCAGTGCTACCCCGACTAGCGGGGGGAACTATATAGCCAAAAACATTCAGTACTTC

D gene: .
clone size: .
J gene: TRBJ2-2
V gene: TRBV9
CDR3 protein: CASSVAGARATGELFF
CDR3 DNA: TGTGCCAGCAGCGTAGCGGGGGCGAGAGCCACCGGGGAGCTGTTTTTT

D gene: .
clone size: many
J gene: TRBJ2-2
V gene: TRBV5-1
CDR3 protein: CASSFAGAGQNTGELFF
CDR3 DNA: TGCGCCAGCAGCTTCGCAGGGGCGGGACAAAACACCGGGGAGCTGTTTTTT

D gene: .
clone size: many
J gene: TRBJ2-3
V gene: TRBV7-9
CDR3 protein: CASSLWRQSTDTQYF
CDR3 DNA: TGTGCCAGCAGCTTATGGCGGCAGTCCACAGATACGCAGTATTTT

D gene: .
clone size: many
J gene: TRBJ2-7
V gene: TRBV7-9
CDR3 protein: CASSLAHRGGEQYF
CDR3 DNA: TGTGCCAGCAGCTTAGCGCATAGGGGCGGCGAGCAGTACTTC